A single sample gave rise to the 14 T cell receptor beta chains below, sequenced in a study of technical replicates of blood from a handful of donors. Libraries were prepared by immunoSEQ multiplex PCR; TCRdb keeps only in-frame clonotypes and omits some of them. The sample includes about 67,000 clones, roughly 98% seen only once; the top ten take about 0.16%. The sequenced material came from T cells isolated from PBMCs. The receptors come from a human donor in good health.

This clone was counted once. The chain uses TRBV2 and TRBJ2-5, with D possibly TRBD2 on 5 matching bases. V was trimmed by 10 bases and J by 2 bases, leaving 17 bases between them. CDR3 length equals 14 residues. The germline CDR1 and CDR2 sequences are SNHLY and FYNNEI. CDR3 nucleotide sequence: TGTGCCACCTCCCGCGGGCGTCGGCAAGAGACCCAGTACTTC. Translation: CATSRGRRQETQYF.

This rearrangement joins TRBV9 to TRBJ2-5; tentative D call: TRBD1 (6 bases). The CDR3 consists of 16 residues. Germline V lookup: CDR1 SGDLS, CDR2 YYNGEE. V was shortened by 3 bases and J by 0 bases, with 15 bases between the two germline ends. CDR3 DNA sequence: TGTGCCAGCAGCGCATCCGCCGACAGGCACCAAGAGACCCAGTACTTC. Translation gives CASSASADRHQETQYF.

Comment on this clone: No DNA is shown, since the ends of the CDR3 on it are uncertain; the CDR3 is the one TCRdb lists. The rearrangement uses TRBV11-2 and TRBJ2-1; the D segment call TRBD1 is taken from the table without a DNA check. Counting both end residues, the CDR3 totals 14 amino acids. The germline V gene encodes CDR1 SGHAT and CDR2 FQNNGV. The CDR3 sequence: CASSFAQGNNERFF.

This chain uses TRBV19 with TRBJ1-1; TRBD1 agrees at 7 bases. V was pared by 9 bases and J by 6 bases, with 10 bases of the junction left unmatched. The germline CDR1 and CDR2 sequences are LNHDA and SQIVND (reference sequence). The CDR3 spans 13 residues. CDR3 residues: CASTGQRAAEAFF. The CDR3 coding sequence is TGTGCCAGCACGGGACAGAGGGCTGCTGAAGCTTTCTTT.

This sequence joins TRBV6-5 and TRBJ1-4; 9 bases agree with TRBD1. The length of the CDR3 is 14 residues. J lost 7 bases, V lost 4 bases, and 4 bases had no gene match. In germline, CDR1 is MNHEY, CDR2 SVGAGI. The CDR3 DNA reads TGTGCCAGCAGTTTCACAGGGGGCGGTGAAAAACTGTTTTTT. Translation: CASSFTGGGEKLFF.

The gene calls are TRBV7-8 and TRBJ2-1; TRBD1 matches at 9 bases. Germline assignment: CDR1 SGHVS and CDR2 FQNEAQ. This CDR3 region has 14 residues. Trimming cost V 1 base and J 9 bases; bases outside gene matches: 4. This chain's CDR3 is CASSLDGQGSEQFF. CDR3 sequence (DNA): TGTGCCAGCAGCTTAGACGGACAGGGGTCTGAGCAGTTCTTC.

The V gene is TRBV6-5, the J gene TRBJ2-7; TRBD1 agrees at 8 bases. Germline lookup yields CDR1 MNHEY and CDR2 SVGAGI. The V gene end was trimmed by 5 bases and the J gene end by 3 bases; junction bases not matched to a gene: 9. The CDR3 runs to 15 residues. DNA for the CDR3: TGTGCCAGCAGTCAGACAGGGGCGCTTATCTACGAGCAGTACTTC. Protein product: CASSQTGALIYEQYF.

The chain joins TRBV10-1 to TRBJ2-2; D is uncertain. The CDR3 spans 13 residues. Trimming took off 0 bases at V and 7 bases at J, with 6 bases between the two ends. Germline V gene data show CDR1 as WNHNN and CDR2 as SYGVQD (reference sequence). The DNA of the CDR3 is TGCGCCAGCAGTGAGTCGAAGCGCGGGGAGCTGTTTTTT. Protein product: CASSESKRGELFF.

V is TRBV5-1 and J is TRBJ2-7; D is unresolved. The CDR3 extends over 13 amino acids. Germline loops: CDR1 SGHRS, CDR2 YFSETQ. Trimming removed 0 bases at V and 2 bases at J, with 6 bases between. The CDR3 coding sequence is TGCGCCAGCAGCTTGGACAGTACCTACGAGCAGTACTTC. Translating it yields CASSLDSTYEQYF.

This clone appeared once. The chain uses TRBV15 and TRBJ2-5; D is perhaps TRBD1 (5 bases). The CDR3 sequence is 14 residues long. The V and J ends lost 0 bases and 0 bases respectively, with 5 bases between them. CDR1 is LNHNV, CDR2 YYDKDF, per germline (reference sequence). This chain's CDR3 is CATSRDRDQETQYF. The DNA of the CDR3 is TGTGCCACCAGCAGAGACAGGGACCAAGAGACCCAGTACTTC.

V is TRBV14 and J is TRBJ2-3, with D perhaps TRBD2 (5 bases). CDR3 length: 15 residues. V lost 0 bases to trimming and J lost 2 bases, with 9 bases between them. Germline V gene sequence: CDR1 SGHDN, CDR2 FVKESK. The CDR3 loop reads CASSQDERYTDTQYF. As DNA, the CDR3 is TGTGCCAGCAGCCAAGATGAGCGGTACACAGATACGCAGTATTTT.

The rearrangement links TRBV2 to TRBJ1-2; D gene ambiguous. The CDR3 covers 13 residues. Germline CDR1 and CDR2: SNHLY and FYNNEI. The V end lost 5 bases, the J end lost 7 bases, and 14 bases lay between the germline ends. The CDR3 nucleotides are TGTGCCAGCAGTTTGCCGGTTGGTAGTGGCTACACCTTC. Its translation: CASSLPVGSGYTF.

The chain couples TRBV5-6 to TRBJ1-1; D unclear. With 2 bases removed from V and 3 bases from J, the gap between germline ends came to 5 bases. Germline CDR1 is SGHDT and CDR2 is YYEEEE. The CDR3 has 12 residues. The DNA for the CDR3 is TGTGCCAGCAGCTTACTCGACACTGAAGCTTTCTTT. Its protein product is CASSLLDTEAFF.

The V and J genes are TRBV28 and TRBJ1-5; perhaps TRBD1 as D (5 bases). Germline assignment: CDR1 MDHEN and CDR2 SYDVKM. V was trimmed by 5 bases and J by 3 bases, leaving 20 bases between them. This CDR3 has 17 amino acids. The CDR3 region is CASSPTRIQALNQPQHF. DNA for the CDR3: TGTGCCAGCAGTCCAACACGTATACAGGCCCTCAATCAGCCCCAGCATTTT. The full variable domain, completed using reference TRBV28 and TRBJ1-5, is DVKVTQSSRYLVKRTGEKVFLECVQDMDHENMFWYRQDPGLGLRLIYFSYDVKMKEKGDIPEGYSVSREKKERFSLILESASTNQTSMYLCASSPTRIQALNQPQHFGDGTRLSIL.